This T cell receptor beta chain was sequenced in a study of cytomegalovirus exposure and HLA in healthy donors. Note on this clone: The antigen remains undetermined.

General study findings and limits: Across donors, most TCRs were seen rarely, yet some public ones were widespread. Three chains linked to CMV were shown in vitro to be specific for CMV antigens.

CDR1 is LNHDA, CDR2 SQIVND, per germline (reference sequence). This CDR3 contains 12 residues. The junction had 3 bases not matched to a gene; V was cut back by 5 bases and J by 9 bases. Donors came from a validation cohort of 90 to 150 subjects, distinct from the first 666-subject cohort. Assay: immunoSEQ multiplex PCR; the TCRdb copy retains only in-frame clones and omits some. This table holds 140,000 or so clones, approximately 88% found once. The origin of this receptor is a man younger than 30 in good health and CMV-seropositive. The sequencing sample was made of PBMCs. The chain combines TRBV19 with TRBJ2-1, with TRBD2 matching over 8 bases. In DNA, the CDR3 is TGTGCCAGTAGTCGACTAGCGAGTGAGCAGTTCTTC. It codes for CASSRLASEQFF.